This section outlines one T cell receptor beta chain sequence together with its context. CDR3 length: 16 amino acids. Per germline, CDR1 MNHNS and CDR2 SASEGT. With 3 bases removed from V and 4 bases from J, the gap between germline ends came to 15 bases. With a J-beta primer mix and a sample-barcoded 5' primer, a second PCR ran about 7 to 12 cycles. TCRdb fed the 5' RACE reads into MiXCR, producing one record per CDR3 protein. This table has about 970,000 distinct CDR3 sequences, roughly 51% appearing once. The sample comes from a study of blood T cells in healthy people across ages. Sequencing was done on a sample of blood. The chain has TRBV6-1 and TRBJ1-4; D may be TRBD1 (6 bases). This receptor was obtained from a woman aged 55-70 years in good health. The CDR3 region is CASSERNGRGNEKLFF. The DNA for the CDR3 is TGTGCCAGCAGTGAGAGAAATGGCAGGGGTAATGAAAAACTGTTTTTT.